Given below is one T cell receptor (beta chain) in context. Its antigen is unidentified. The record originates from a study of cytomegalovirus exposure and HLA in healthy donors. Overall study findings and caveats: TCR association rates varied by HLA locus in a later analysis, with DRB1 highest and HLA-C lowest. It was reported that the classifier diagnosed cytomegalovirus status with high specificity and sensitivity in both the original and validation cohorts. Being productive about 87% or about 30% of the time was typical of most TCR beta V segments in an earlier analysis.

Germline values: CDR1 SGHVS, CDR2 FNYEAQ. V shed 5 bases and J shed 3 bases, with 16 bases lying between them. The length of the CDR3 is 15 residues. This PCR relied on a set of 60 Vbeta primers and 13 Jbeta primers. Generated by immunoSEQ multiplex PCR, the TCRdb table keeps only in-frame clones and is missing some. Of more than 100,000 clones detected, under 10% appear once; the ten largest clones hold roughly 6.4%. The source is a woman aged 40 to 50 in good health and CMV-seropositive. The rearrangement joins TRBV7-6 to TRBJ1-1, with D perhaps TRBD1 (5 bases). The sample comprised PBMCs. CDR3 sequence: CASSRGPGGDTEAFF. CDR3 bases: TGTGCCAGCAGCCGGGGCCCCGGCGGGGACACTGAAGCTTTCTTT.